The text below deals with one T cell receptor (beta chain). TCRdb fed the 5' RACE reads into MiXCR, producing one record per CDR3 protein. Found here are just under 550,000 distinct CDR3 sequences, 15% of them singletons; the top ten hold around 0.48%. The data were taken from a study of identical twins. With V trimmed by 5 bases and J by 5 bases, 12 bases remained unmatched. The length of the CDR3 is 15 residues. Germline CDR1 DFQATT, CDR2 SNEGSKA (reference sequence). The data were also submitted as part of a second study, on yellow fever vaccine responses in identical twins.

The TCR sequence derives from a woman between 18 and 29 years old in good health. Material for sequencing was CD4+ T cells sorted from blood. The chain combines TRBV20-1 with TRBJ2-3, with 8 bases lining up with TRBD2. Written as DNA, the CDR3 is TGCAGTGCTCTCCCCCCCGGGAGGGCCGGAGATACGCAGTATTTT. This translates into CSALPPGRAGDTQYF.